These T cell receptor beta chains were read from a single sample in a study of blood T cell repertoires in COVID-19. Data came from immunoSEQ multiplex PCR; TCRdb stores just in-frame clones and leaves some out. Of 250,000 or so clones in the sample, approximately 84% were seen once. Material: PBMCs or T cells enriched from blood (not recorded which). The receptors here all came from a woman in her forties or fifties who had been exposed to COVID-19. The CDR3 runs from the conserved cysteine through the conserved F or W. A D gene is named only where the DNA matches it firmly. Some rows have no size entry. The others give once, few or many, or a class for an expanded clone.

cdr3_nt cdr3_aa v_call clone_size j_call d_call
TGTGCCAGCAGTTACGGGCGGGGCACCGGGGAGCTGTTTTTT CASSYGRGTGELFF TRBV6-9 - TRBJ2-2 -
TGTGCCAGCAGTTTTAGAGGGAATGGCTACACCTTC CASSFRGNGYTF TRBV28 - TRBJ1-2 -
TGTGCCAGCAGCCAAGATAACTGGGTAGCGGGGGGGCAAGAGACCCAGTACTTC CASSQDNWVAGGQETQYF TRBV3-1/TRBV3-2 - TRBJ2-5 TRBD2
TGTGCCAGCAGGCGGGGCTCGGATAATTCACCCCTCCACTTT CASRRGSDNSPLHF TRBV5-4 once TRBJ1-6 -
TGTGCCAGCAGTGATTTAGGACAGGAGACGTATGGCTACACCTTC CASSDLGQETYGYTF TRBV2 - TRBJ1-2 TRBD1
TGTGCCAGCAGTGAGGGGGGGTTCGGTGAAAAACTGTTTTTT CASSEGGFGEKLFF TRBV6-1 - TRBJ1-4 -
TGTGCCACCAGCAGAGTGGGAAGCGGGGGGCCCGAGCAGTACTTC CATSRVGSGGPEQYF TRBV15 once TRBJ2-7 TRBD2
TGTGCCAGCAGCTCGGGGACAGAAAACATTCAGTACTTC CASSSGTENIQYF TRBV5-6 - TRBJ2-4 TRBD1
TGTGCCAGCAGCTTATCCGAGGGAGTTCTCGATGGCTACACCTTC CASSLSEGVLDGYTF TRBV7-9 - TRBJ1-2 -
TGTGCTAGTGATACAGGGATAGGAAACACCATATATTTT CASDTGIGNTIYF TRBV12-5 - TRBJ1-3 -
TGTGCCAGCAGTGTAGACAGGGGCACTGAAGCTTTCTTT CASSVDRGTEAFF TRBV6-4 - TRBJ1-1 TRBD1
TGTGCCAGCAGTTACGGGGACAGTGGCAATCAGCCCCAGCATTTT CASSYGDSGNQPQHF TRBV6-6 - TRBJ1-5 TRBD1
TGTGCCACCAGCAGAGATGGTCAGCTGTTTTTT CATSRDGQLFF TRBV15 - TRBJ1-4 -
TGCGCCAGCAGCTCAACAGGGTCGACCTACAATGAGCAGTTCTTC CASSSTGSTYNEQFF TRBV5-1 once TRBJ2-1 -
TGTGCCAGCAGCCCCTCCGAGAGCTATGGCTACACCTTC CASSPSESYGYTF TRBV7-9 - TRBJ1-2 -
TGCGCCAGCAGACCCAGCTCTGGAAACACCATATATTTT CASRPSSGNTIYF TRBV10-2 few TRBJ1-3 -
TGTGCCAGCAGTCCGGGACAGGGGTTTAGCTCCTATAATTCACCCCTCCACTTT CASSPGQGFSSYNSPLHF TRBV6-6 - TRBJ1-6 TRBD1
TGTGCCAGCTCACAGGGGGCGCATGGTGAAGCTTTCTTT CASSQGAHGEAFF TRBV18 - TRBJ1-1 TRBD1
TGTGCCAGCAGTGGGCTGCTAGCGGGGGGTCCCTACGAGCAGTACTTC CASSGLLAGGPYEQYF TRBV27 - TRBJ2-7 TRBD2
TGCGCCAGCAGCTTGGTTATAGATGAGCAGTTCTTC CASSLVIDEQFF TRBV5-1 few TRBJ2-1 -
TGCGCCAGCAGCCGTTCATTCCCGAACACCGGGGAGCTGTTTTTT CASSRSFPNTGELFF TRBV4-3 - TRBJ2-2 -
TGTGCCACCAGTGACCCCGGAGAGACCCAGTACTTC CATSDPGETQYF TRBV24-1 - TRBJ2-5 -
TGTGCCCTGTTCAGGAACACTGAAGCTTTCTTT CALFRNTEAFF TRBV30 once TRBJ1-1 -
TGTGCCAGCAGTTTAGGTGTTAGCACTGAAGCTTTCTTT CASSLGVSTEAFF TRBV12-3/TRBV12-4 - TRBJ1-1 -
TGTGCCAGCAGCCCGAGACCCCGACAGGGATCGAACACTGAAGCTTTCTTT CASSPRPRQGSNTEAFF TRBV9 - TRBJ1-1 TRBD1
TGTGCCAGCAGTGCCTGGGGCCAGGGCCGCTATGGCTACACCTTC CASSAWGQGRYGYTF TRBV2 few TRBJ1-2 -
TGTGCCAGCAGTTCCCTGACAGTTTCGCGCTACACCTTC CASSSLTVSRYTF TRBV6-5 - TRBJ1-2 -
TGTGCCAGCAGTTACGGGGCGACTGGAAACACCATATATTTT CASSYGATGNTIYF TRBV6-2/TRBV6-3 - TRBJ1-3 -
TGCGCCAGCAGCTTGAGGACACCCCGGGACAATGAGCAGTTCTTC CASSLRTPRDNEQFF TRBV5-1 - TRBJ2-1 -
TGCAGCGCTGAACCAGGGGATACGCAGTATTTT CSAEPGDTQYF TRBV29-1 - TRBJ2-3 -
TGTGCCAGCAGAATGGCAGTGGACACTGAAGCTTTCTTT CASRMAVDTEAFF TRBV5-4 - TRBJ1-1 -
TGTGCCAGCAGCTTCACAGCGGGGACCCCCTACGAGCAGTACTTC CASSFTAGTPYEQYF TRBV11-2 - TRBJ2-7 TRBD2
TGTGCCAGCAGTTACTCGAGGTTCCCCCTCTCTGGGGCCAACGTCCTGACTTTC CASSYSRFPLSGANVLTF TRBV6-2/TRBV6-3 - TRBJ2-6 -
TGTGCCAGCAGTGAATTGCGTACAGGGGGCAAAGGCTACACCTTC CASSELRTGGKGYTF TRBV25-1 - TRBJ1-2 TRBD1
TGTGCCAGCTCACTTCGGACTTTTAAAACTAACTATGGCTACACCTTC CASSLRTFKTNYGYTF TRBV18 - TRBJ1-2 -
TGTGCCAGCAGCTTAGGGTATGGCAGTTCCTATGGCTACACCTTC CASSLGYGSSYGYTF TRBV7-2 - TRBJ1-2 -
TGTGCCAGCAGCATCTCCGGGGGGTACAATGAGCAGTTCTTC CASSISGGYNEQFF TRBV5-6 - TRBJ2-1 TRBD2
TGTGCCAGCAAGGGGTGGGATAACTATGGCTACACCTTC CASKGWDNYGYTF TRBV6-5 - TRBJ1-2 -
TGTGCCAGCAGCCAAGTAACTCTCCAGGGATCTACCTATGGCTACACCTTC CASSQVTLQGSTYGYTF TRBV4-2 - TRBJ1-2 -
TGCGCCAGCAGCTTGGAGATACTCTCTGAAGCTTTCTTT CASSLEILSEAFF TRBV5-1 - TRBJ1-1 -
TGCGCCAGCAGCCGAGACAGGGGCTCTGGAAACACCATATATTTT CASSRDRGSGNTIYF TRBV4-1 once TRBJ1-3 TRBD1
TGTGCCAGCAGCTCCAGTCGGGGGGCTGGGGACGATGAGCAGTTCTTC CASSSSRGAGDDEQFF TRBV7-9 - TRBJ2-1 -
TGTGCCAGCAGTTTAGTGAGCTACGAGCAGTACTTC CASSLVSYEQYF TRBV12-3/TRBV12-4 many TRBJ2-7 -
TGTGCCAGCAGCTTAGGGGACAGGTACTATGGCTACACCTTC CASSLGDRYYGYTF TRBV28 - TRBJ1-2 TRBD1
TGTGCCAGCAGTAAAACCCCTACTAGCGGGGGGAGCACCGGGGAGCTGTTTTTT CASSKTPTSGGSTGELFF TRBV7-3 - TRBJ2-2 TRBD2
TGTGCCAGCAGTTTCAGGGTAAGGGGCGGTGAGGCTTTCTTT CASSFRVRGGEAFF TRBV28 - TRBJ1-1 -
TGTGCCAGCAGCGTAGAGTCGCGGGGGGATACGCAGTATTTT CASSVESRGDTQYF TRBV9 once TRBJ2-3 TRBD2
TGTGCCAGCTCCCCCAGGACAGGCGATCGGTATGGCTACACCTTC CASSPRTGDRYGYTF TRBV18 - TRBJ1-2 TRBD1
TGTGCCAGCAGCTTAGCCCGACAGGGACACCAGCCCCAGCATTTT CASSLARQGHQPQHF TRBV7-2 - TRBJ1-5 TRBD1